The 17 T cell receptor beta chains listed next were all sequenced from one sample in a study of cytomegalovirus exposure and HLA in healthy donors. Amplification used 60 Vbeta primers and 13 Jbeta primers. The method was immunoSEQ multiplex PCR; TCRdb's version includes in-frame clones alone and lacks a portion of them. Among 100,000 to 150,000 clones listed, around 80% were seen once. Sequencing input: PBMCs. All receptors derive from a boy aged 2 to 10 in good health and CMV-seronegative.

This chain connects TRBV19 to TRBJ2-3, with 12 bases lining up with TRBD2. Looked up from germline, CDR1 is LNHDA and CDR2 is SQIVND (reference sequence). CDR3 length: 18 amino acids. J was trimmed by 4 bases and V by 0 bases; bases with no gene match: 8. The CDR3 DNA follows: TGTGCCAGTAGTATAGATCCCCCTGGACTAGCGGGGTCAGATACGCAGTATTTT. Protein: CASSIDPPGLAGSDTQYF.

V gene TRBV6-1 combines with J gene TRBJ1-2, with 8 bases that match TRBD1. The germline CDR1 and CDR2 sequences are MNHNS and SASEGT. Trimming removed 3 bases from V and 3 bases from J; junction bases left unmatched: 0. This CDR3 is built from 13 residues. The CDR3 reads CASSDRGHYGYTF. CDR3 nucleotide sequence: TGTGCCAGCAGTGACAGGGGGCACTATGGCTACACCTTC.

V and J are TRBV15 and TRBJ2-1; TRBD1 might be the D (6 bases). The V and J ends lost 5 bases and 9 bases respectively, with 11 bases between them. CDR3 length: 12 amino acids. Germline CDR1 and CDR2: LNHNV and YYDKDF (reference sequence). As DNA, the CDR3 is TGTGCCACCAGCCGGGACACAGCTGAGCAGTTCTTC. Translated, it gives CATSRDTAEQFF.

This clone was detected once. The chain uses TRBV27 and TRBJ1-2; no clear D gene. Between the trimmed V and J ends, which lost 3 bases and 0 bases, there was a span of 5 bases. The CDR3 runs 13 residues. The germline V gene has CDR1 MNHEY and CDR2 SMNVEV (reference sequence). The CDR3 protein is CASSLTSNYGYTF. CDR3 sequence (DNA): TGTGCCAGCAGTTTGACTTCTAACTATGGCTACACCTTC.

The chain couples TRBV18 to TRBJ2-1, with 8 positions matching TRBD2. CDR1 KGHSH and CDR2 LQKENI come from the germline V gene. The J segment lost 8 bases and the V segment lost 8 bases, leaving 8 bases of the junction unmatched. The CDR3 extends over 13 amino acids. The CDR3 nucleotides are TGTGCCAGCAAACCGGGACTAGTACATGAGCAGTTCTTC. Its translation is CASKPGLVHEQFF.

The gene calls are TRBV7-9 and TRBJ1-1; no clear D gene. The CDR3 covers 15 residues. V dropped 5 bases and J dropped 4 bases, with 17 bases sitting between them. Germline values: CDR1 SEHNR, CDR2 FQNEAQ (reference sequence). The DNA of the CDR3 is TGTGCCAGCAGCACCTCAAGGGTCGGGAGCACTGAAGCTTTCTTT. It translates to CASSTSRVGSTEAFF.

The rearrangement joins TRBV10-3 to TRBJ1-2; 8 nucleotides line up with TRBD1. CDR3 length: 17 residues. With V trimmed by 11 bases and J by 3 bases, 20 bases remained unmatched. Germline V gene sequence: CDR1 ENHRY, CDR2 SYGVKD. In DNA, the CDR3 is TGTGCCGTCCTGAATACAGGGGGGTCTCGGTCAGACTATGGCTACACCTTC. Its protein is CAVLNTGGSRSDYGYTF.

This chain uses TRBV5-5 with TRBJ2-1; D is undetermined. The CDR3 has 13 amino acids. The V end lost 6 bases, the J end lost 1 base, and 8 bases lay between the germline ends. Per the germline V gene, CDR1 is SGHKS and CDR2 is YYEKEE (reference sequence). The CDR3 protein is CASNPESYNEQFF. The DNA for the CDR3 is TGTGCCAGCAATCCGGAGTCCTACAATGAGCAGTTCTTC.

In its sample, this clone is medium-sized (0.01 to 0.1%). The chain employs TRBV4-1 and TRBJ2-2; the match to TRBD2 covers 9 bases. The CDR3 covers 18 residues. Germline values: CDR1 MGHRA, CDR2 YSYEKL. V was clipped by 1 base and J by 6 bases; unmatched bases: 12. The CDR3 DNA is TGCGCCAGCAGCCAAGTTACACTAAGCGGGGGGACCGCCGGGGAGCTGTTTTTT. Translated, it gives CASSQVTLSGGTAGELFF.

This chain's CDR3 is CASKFLGAPEAFF. Here the CDR3 DNA reads TGTGCCAGCAAATTTCTGGGGGCGCCCGAAGCTTTCTTT. The chain couples TRBV28 to TRBJ1-1; D may be TRBD1 (6 bases). The CDR3 is made up of 13 amino acids. The V and J ends lost 7 bases and 8 bases respectively, with 17 bases between them. The germline CDR1 and CDR2 sequences are MDHEN and SYDVKM.

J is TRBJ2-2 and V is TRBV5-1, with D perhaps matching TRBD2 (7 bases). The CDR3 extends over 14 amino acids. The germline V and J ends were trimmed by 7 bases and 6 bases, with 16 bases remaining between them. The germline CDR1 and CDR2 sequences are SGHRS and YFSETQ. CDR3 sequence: CASAIGGGAGELFF. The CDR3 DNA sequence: TGCGCCAGCGCTATTGGGGGGGGCGCCGGGGAGCTGTTTTTT.

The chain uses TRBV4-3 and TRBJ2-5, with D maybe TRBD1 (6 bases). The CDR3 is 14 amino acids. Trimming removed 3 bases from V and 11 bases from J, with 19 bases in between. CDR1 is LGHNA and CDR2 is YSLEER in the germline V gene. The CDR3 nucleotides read TGCGCCAGCAGCCATGGGACGGAGCCAGGGGAGCAGTACTTC. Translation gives CASSHGTEPGEQYF.

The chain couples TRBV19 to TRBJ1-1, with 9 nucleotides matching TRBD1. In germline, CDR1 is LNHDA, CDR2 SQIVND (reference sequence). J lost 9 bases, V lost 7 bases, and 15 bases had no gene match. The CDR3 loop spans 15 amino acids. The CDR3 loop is CASTDPLHRGQKAFF. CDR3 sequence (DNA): TGTGCCAGTACCGATCCCCTCCACAGGGGGCAGAAAGCTTTCTTT.

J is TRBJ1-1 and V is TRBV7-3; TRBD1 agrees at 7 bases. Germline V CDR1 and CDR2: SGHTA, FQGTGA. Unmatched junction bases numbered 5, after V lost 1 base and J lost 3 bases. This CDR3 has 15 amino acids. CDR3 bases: TGTGCCAGCAGCTTAATGACAGGGCGGGACACTGAAGCTTTCTTT. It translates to CASSLMTGRDTEAFF.

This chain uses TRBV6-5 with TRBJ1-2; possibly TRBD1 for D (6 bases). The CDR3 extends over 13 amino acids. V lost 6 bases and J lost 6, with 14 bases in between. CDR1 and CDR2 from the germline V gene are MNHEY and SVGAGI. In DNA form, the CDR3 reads TGTGCCAGCAGCTCACAGGGTAATCATGGCTACACCTTC. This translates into CASSSQGNHGYTF.

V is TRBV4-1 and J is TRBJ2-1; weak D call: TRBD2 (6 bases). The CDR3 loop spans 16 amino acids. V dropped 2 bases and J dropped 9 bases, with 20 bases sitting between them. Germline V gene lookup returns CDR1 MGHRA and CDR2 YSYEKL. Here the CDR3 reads CASSQIDRGGPGEQFF. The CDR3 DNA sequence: TGCGCCAGCAGCCAAATCGATCGCGGAGGGCCTGGTGAGCAGTTCTTC.

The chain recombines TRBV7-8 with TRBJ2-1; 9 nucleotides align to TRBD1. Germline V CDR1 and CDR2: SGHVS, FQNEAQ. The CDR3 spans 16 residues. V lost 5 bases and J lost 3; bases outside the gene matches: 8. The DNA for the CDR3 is TGTGCCAGCAGCCACAGGGGGCGAAACATCTACAATGAGCAGTTCTTC. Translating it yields CASSHRGRNIYNEQFF.